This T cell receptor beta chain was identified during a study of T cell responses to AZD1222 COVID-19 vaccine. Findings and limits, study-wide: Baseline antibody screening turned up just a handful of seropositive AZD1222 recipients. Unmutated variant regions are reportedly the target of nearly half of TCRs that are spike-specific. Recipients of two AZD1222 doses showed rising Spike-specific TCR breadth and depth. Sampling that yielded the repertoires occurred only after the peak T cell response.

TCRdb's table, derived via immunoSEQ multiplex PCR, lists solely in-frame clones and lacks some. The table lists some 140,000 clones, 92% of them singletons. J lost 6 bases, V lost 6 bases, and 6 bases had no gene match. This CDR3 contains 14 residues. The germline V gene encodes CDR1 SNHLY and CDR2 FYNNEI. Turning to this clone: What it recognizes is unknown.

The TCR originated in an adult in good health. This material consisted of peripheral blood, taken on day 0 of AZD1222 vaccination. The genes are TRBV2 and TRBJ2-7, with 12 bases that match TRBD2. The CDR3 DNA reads TGTGCCAGCAGGAAGACTAGCGGGAGTGGCGAGCAGTACTTC. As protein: CASRKTSGSGEQYF.